This T cell receptor (beta chain) stems from a study of T cells in Graves' hyperthyroidism and ophthalmopathy. This clonotype was counted ten times or more. Germline CDR1 reads SQVTM; CDR2 reads ANQGSEA. J lost 3 bases, V lost 6 bases, and 4 bases had no gene match. The CDR3 consists of 14 residues. Amplification targeted TCR beta CDR3 regions from RNA transcripts. HTBI primers were the set used in a first-round RT-PCR of the TCR CDR3. TCRdb passed the multiplex PCR reads through MiXCR, listing each CDR3 protein once. The sample yields roughly 800,000 distinct CDR3 sequences, roughly 37% seen once. The specimen was blood. The rearrangement uses TRBV29-1 and TRBJ2-6, with 8 bases aligning to TRBD1. The sequence derives from a man aged 18 to 29 with Graves' hyperthyroidism. The CDR3 region has the DNA TGCAGCGTCACGACAGGGGTTGGGGCCAACGTCCTGACTTTC. The encoded protein is CSVTTGVGANVLTF. Complete variable domain (other parts from reference TRBV29-1 and TRBJ2-6): SAVISQKPSRDICQRGTSLTIQCQVDSQVTMMFWYRQQPGQSLTLIATANQGSEATYESGFVIDKFPISRPNLTFSTLTVSNMSPEDSSIYLCSVTTGVGANVLTFGAGSRLTVL.